This T cell receptor beta chain was identified during a study of immune evolution from preneoplasia to lung adenocarcinoma. On the study more broadly: HLA loss of heterozygosity: roughly 6.6% AIS, about 15% MIA, roughly 35% ADC, none AAH.

The CDR3 consists of 14 residues. Germline V gene sequence: CDR1 SGHNT, CDR2 YENEEA. The V and J ends lost 1 base and 6 bases respectively, with 9 bases between them. Patients had resection in Japan or China between the mid-2010s and the late 2010s. Macro-dissection enriched premalignant or tumor cells before nucleic acid extraction. Study findings and constraints: T cell clonality was higher in KRAS-mutant than EGFR-mutant or wild-type nodules.

Only in-frame clones appear in the TCRdb table, and some are missing; sequencing was by immunoSEQ multiplex PCR. The sample consists of around 14,000 clones, roughly 80% of them appearing once. On this clone itself: Its antigen is still unknown.

The sequence was collected from a person aged 60-79 years with lung adenocarcinoma. The sequencing sample was made of FFPE minimally invasive lung adenocarcinoma tissue. J is TRBJ2-2 and V is TRBV11-3; D unclear. CDR3 DNA: TGTGCCAGCAGCTTAGGACAACAAGCCGGGGAGCTGTTTTTT. Its translation is CASSLGQQAGELFF.